This is a list of T cell receptor beta chains from one sample in a study of radiation and T cells in renal cell carcinoma. Sequencing used immunoSEQ multiplex PCR; TCRdb keeps in-frame clones, though not all of them. The data contain roughly 130,000 clones, around nine tenths of them singletons. Sequencing was performed on blood, taken from a patient whose treatment included radiotherapy and nephrectomy. The receptors here all came from an older woman with renal cell carcinoma. The conserved cysteine and the conserved F or W are not part of the CDR3 here. A D gene is named only where the DNA matches it firmly.

D gene,J gene,V gene,CDR3 protein
TRBD2,TRBJ2-7,TRBV7-6,ASSLSRGGTYEQY
NA,TRBJ2-3,TRBV4-1,ASSQDHEGDTDTQY
NA,TRBJ1-6,TRBV19,ASSTGVSYNSPLH
NA,TRBJ1-4,TRBV10-3,AISESGTNEKLF
TRBD1,TRBJ1-5,TRBV7-2,ASSTGTGPLGQPQH
NA,TRBJ1-1,TRBV11-2,ASSLGGAVQRNTEAF
TRBD1,TRBJ2-5,TRBV7-9,ASSFRQGTQETQY
NA,TRBJ2-5,TRBV5-6,ASSLRLGRQETQY
NA,TRBJ2-7,TRBV29-1,SVGTAYPYEQY
TRBD1,TRBJ1-3,TRBV4-3,ASSQAGTGGAGNTIY
TRBD2,TRBJ2-5,TRBV13,ASSRRTSGQETQY
NA,TRBJ1-2,TRBV7-6,ASSFRQVRGDYT
NA,TRBJ1-1,TRBV19,ASRFSGTQNTEAF
NA,TRBJ2-7,TRBV7-9,ASSLELNEQY
TRBD2,TRBJ2-3,TRBV4-1,ASSHRTSGGDTQY
NA,TRBJ1-2,TRBV6-1,AITPGPVYGYT
TRBD2,TRBJ2-3,TRBV7-7,ASSFGLAGTDTQY
NA,TRBJ2-5,TRBV29-1,SVGEGVETQY
NA,TRBJ2-7,TRBV29-1,SVVKAETSFYEQY